Shown below are 24 T cell receptor beta chains from a single sample sequenced in a study of blood T cells in healthy people across ages. Next came a second PCR, run for about 6 to 12 cycles, which used a sample-barcoded 5' primer along with a J-beta primer mix. Each CDR3 protein is one row after TCRdb ran MiXCR on the 5' RACE reads. The repertoire holds roughly 500,000 distinct CDR3 sequences, 27% seen once, with roughly 18% in the top ten. The sequencing sample was made of blood. The origin of the receptors is a woman in her 70s in good health.

The genes are TRBV29-1 and TRBJ1-4, with unresolved D. The CDR3 length is 13 residues. CDR1 and CDR2 (germline): SQVTM, ANQGSEA. Trimming took off 8 bases at V and 14 bases at J, with 24 bases between the two ends. This chain's CDR3 is CSPLPTPSRLLFF. The CDR3 bases are TGCAGCCCCCTCCCAACACCGTCCCGACTGCTGTTTTTT. Combining the CDR3 with reference TRBV29-1 and TRBJ1-4 gives the whole variable domain SAVISQKPSRDICQRGTSLTIQCQVDSQVTMMFWYRQQPGQSLTLIATANQGSEATYESGFVIDKFPISRPNLTFSTLTVSNMSPEDSSIYLCSPLPTPSRLLFFGSGTQLSVL.

This chain uses TRBV28 with TRBJ1-2; D ambiguous. With 7 bases removed from V and 8 bases from J, the gap between germline ends came to 20 bases. The length of the CDR3 is 14 residues. Germline V gene sequence: CDR1 MDHEN, CDR2 SYDVKM. CDR3 sequence: CASTTPGELPGYTF. In DNA form, the CDR3 reads TGTGCCAGCACCACCCCCGGGGAGCTACCGGGCTACACCTTC.

The V and J genes are TRBV7-9 and TRBJ2-3; 7 bases line up with TRBD1. V shed 7 bases and J 1 base; nucleotides not matched to a gene: 5. Germline lookup yields CDR1 SEHNR and CDR2 FQNEAQ (reference sequence). CDR3 length: 14 amino acids. The chain's CDR3 is CASTRQGGTDTQYF. For the CDR3, the DNA is TGTGCCAGCACCCGACAGGGAGGCACAGATACGCAGTATTTT.

The chain is built from TRBV25-1 and TRBJ1-1, with a weak D call TRBD1 (5 bases). CDR3 size: 14 residues. Trimming removed 0 bases from V and 1 base from J, with 6 bases in between. Germline CDR1 and CDR2: MGHDK and SYGVNS. CDR3 in amino acids: CASSEYGQNTEAFF. In nucleotides, the CDR3 is TGTGCCAGCAGTGAATATGGACAGAACACTGAAGCTTTCTTT.

This clonotype was counted between two and nine times. The chain couples TRBV19 to TRBJ1-2; D might be TRBD1 (6 bases). With 6 bases removed from V and 3 bases from J, the gap between germline ends came to 14 bases. Germline CDR1 and CDR2: LNHDA and SQIVND (reference sequence). The CDR3 covers 14 residues. The CDR3 DNA follows: TGTGCCAGTAGGGCACAGGGAGCTTACTATGGCTACACCTTC. Translation: CASRAQGAYYGYTF. Full variable domain (remainder filled in from reference TRBV19 and TRBJ1-2): DGGITQSPKYLFRKEGQNVTLSCEQNLNHDAMYWYRQDPGQGLRLIYYSQIVNDFQKGDIAEGYSVSREKKESFPLTVTSAQKNPTAFYLCASRAQGAYYGYTFGSGTRLTVV.

The V call is TRBV7-2, the J call TRBJ2-5; D is unclear. The DNA end lines up better with TRBJ2-1; the J call may be wrong. The CDR3 is made up of 12 amino acids. The germline gives CDR1 SGHTA, CDR2 FQGNSA. CDR3 nucleotide sequence: TGTGCCAGCAGCTTAGAGTCTTTCGAGCAGTTCTTC. Its translation: CASSLESFEQFF.

Only a few counts were recorded for this clonotype. The V and J genes are TRBV6-1 and TRBJ2-2; the match to TRBD2 covers 14 bases. V gave up 6 bases and J gave up 8 bases; unmatched junction bases: 8. The CDR3 is 16 residues long. Germline CDR1 reads MNHNS; CDR2 reads SASEGT. The CDR3 reads CASRTGLAGGSGELFF. CDR3 nucleotide sequence: TGTGCCAGCAGAACCGGACTAGCGGGGGGAAGTGGGGAGCTGTTTTTT.

There are a few counts of this clonotype. The V call is TRBV7-2, the J call TRBJ1-2; D is possibly TRBD1 (6 bases). This CDR3 region has 15 residues. V dropped 4 bases and J dropped 5 bases, with 17 bases sitting between them. CDR1 SGHTA and CDR2 FQGNSA come from the germline V gene. CDR3 sequence (DNA): TGTGCCAGCAGCTCGGGAGGGCTGGGACATTATGGCTACACCTTC. Translated: CASSSGGLGHYGYTF.

The rearrangement joins TRBV14 to TRBJ1-1; D unclear. The germline CDR1 and CDR2 sequences are SGHDN and FVKESK. The ends were cut back, 3 bases at V and 0 bases at J, with 5 bases in the middle. The length of the CDR3 is 13 residues. The CDR3 here is CASSHSMNTEAFF. The DNA for the CDR3 is TGTGCCAGCAGCCATTCCATGAACACTGAAGCTTTCTTT. Based on the CDR3 plus reference TRBV14 and TRBJ1-1, the full variable domain is EAGVTQFPSHSVIEKGQTVTLRCDPISGHDNLYWYRRVMGKEIKFLLHFVKESKQDESGMPNNRFLAERTGGTYSTLKVQPAELEDSGVYFCASSHSMNTEAFFGQGTRLTVV.

DNA for the CDR3: TGTGCCAGCAGCCCGGACAGTTTAGAAAAACTGTTTTTT. It translates to CASSPDSLEKLFF. This chain uses TRBV5-5 with TRBJ1-4; D is perhaps TRBD1 (6 bases). Germline-derived CDR1 and CDR2 are SGHKS and YYEKEE (reference sequence). The CDR3 covers 13 residues. Trimming pared 4 bases from V and 8 bases from J, leaving 12 bases between. Filled out from reference TRBV5-5 and TRBJ1-4, the complete variable domain reads DAGVTQSPTHLIKTRGQQVTLRCSPISGHKSVSWYQQVLGQGPQFIFQYYEKEERGRGNFPDRFSARQFPNYSSELNVNALLLGDSALYLCASSPDSLEKLFFGSGTQLSVL.

This chain joins TRBV6-6 and TRBJ2-7; D may be TRBD1 (6 bases). The CDR3 has 15 residues. V was cut by 6 bases and J by 1 base, with 16 bases left in between. The germline gives CDR1 MNHNY, CDR2 SVGAGI (reference sequence). In DNA form, the CDR3 reads TGTGCCAGCAGAGTGAGTCAGGGGTCTTCCTACGAGCAGTACTTC. Translated: CASRVSQGSSYEQYF.

This clonotype was detected once. This chain joins TRBV29-1 and TRBJ1-2; D not resolved. CDR3 length: 12 residues. Germline CDR1 and CDR2: SQVTM and ANQGSEA. Trimming took off 6 bases at V and 4 bases at J, with 12 bases between the two ends. The CDR3 spells CSVGGRTYGYTF. The CDR3 nucleotides read TGCAGCGTCGGAGGTAGGACCTATGGCTACACCTTC.

This clonotype has a handful of counts. The rearrangement links TRBV5-1 to TRBJ1-4; 7 nucleotides agree with TRBD1. Germline loops: CDR1 SGHRS, CDR2 YFSETQ. The CDR3 loop spans 15 amino acids. V dropped 0 bases and J dropped 5; count of bases not matched to a gene: 4. CDR3 sequence (DNA): TGCGCCAGCAGCTTGGCCCTGACAGGGAATGAAAAACTGTTTTTT. This translates into CASSLALTGNEKLFF.

This clonotype has more than one count but fewer than ten. J is TRBJ2-5 and V is TRBV7-6; 11 nucleotides agree with TRBD2. The CDR3 loop spans 17 amino acids. Germline trimming cut 5 bases from V and 5 bases from J; bases unmatched to any gene: 13. Germline V gene sequence: CDR1 SGHVS, CDR2 FNYEAQ. CDR3: CASSTLAGGPSGETQYF. The CDR3 DNA is TGTGCCAGCAGCACCCTAGCGGGGGGACCCTCGGGGGAGACCCAGTACTTC.

This rearrangement joins TRBV12-3 or TRBV12-4 to TRBJ1-4; D is undetermined. V lost 3 bases and J lost 6, with 11 bases in between. The CDR3 is 14 amino acids. Here the CDR3 DNA reads TGTGCCAGCAGTTTTAGCCAAGAGTATGAAAAACTGTTTTTT. It is translated as CASSFSQEYEKLFF.

The chain joins TRBV20-1 to TRBJ1-2, with D perhaps TRBD1 (6 bases). The CDR3 is 12 amino acids. Trimming removed 0 bases from V and 7 bases from J, with 9 bases in between. Germline V gives CDR1 DFQATT, CDR2 SNEGSKA (reference sequence). This CDR3 is CSAREAGAGYTF. The DNA of the CDR3 is TGCAGTGCTAGAGAAGCAGGGGCTGGCTACACCTTC.

V usage is TRBV20-1 and J usage is TRBJ2-4; possibly TRBD1 or TRBD2 for D (5 bases each). CDR3 size: 14 residues. Germline-derived CDR1 and CDR2 are DFQATT and SNEGSKA (reference sequence). V was clipped by 2 bases and J by 5 bases, with 13 bases between them. The CDR3 DNA reads TGCAGTGCTAGATGGGGGAGATCGGAAAACATTCAGTACTTC. This encodes CSARWGRSENIQYF.

This clonotype was detected only a few times. The rearrangement links TRBV20-1 to TRBJ2-1; the D call may be TRBD1 or TRBD2 (5 bases each). The length of the CDR3 is 14 residues. V was shortened by 6 bases and J by 0 bases, with 12 bases between the two germline ends. Germline loops: CDR1 DFQATT, CDR2 SNEGSKA (reference sequence). The DNA for the CDR3 is TGCAGTGCCCCTTGGGGGAACTCCTACAATGAGCAGTTCTTC. It translates to CSAPWGNSYNEQFF.

V and J are TRBV18 and TRBJ1-6; D remains ambiguous. The V gene lost 3 bases and the J gene lost 13 bases, with 19 bases spanning the gap. This CDR3 spans 15 amino acids. Germline assignment: CDR1 KGHSH and CDR2 LQKENI. The DNA for the CDR3 is TGTGCCAGCTCACCCGGGTCGCAGAACAGTTCGCCCCTCCACTTT. It translates to CASSPGSQNSSPLHF.

The CDR3 spells CASSSSGLAGGLYNEQFF. CDR3 sequence (DNA): TGTGCCAGCAGTTCCTCCGGACTAGCGGGAGGACTCTACAATGAGCAGTTCTTC. The chain couples TRBV27 to TRBJ2-1, with TRBD2 identical over 14 bases. J gave up 3 bases and V 4 bases, and 8 bases lay outside the gene matches. Germline V CDR1 and CDR2: MNHEY, SMNVEV (reference sequence). The CDR3 runs to 18 residues.

The table lists this clonotype with a few counts. This chain joins TRBV4-2 and TRBJ1-4, with 7 bases lining up with TRBD1. Germline values: CDR1 LGHNA, CDR2 YNFKEQ. V was pared by 3 bases and J by 4 bases, with 8 bases of the junction left unmatched. The CDR3 runs to 16 residues. The CDR3, as DNA: TGTGCCAGCAGCCAGTCAACCGGGACAGTTAATGAAAAACTGTTTTTT. Encoded protein: CASSQSTGTVNEKLFF.

This clonotype was counted a few times. The rearrangement links TRBV20-1 to TRBJ2-5, with a possible D match to TRBD2 (6 bases). The CDR3 is made up of 13 amino acids. The V end lost 3 bases, the J end lost 3 bases, and 11 bases lay between the germline ends. Germline V gene data show CDR1 as DFQATT and CDR2 as SNEGSKA (reference sequence). The CDR3 nucleotides are TGCAGTGCTAGTTGGGGGGATAAAGAGACCCAGTACTTC. Its protein product is CSASWGDKETQYF.

This clonotype was detected ten times or more. This chain joins TRBV6-1 and TRBJ1-2, with TRBD1 as a possible D gene (5 bases). V dropped 11 bases and J dropped 2 bases, with 18 bases sitting between them. The length of the CDR3 is 14 residues. CDR1 and CDR2 from the germline V gene are MNHNS and SASEGT. CDR3 in DNA: TGTGCCTCCAGACAGCCACCTGCCAACTATGGCTACACCTTC. It codes for CASRQPPANYGYTF.

Ten or more counts support this clonotype. The genes are TRBV11-3 and TRBJ2-3; D may be TRBD2 (5 bases). This CDR3 contains 13 residues. CDR1 and CDR2 (germline): SGHNT, YENEEA. The V end was cut by 6 bases, the J end by 2 bases, with 9 bases between. Here the CDR3 reads CASSSDFTDTQYF. The DNA for the CDR3 is TGTGCCAGCAGTTCGGACTTCACAGATACGCAGTATTTT.